This T cell receptor beta chain is from a study of yellow fever vaccine responses in identical twins. Study-wide results and caveats: As reported, the vaccine T cell response of twins seemed partly convergent and partly personalized.

About this clonotype itself: Its antigen is unidentified.

TCRdb independently ran MiXCR on the RT-PCR reads; one entry per CDR3 protein. The sample records 780 or so distinct CDR3 sequences, 75% to 85% being singletons. Trimming took off 2 bases at V and 0 bases at J, with 8 bases between the two ends. The germline V gene has CDR1 WNHNN and CDR2 SYGVQD (reference sequence). CDR3 size: 15 residues. Sequenced here: T cells from blood (PBMCs), unsorted or a sorted subset (not recorded which), sampled before or after yellow fever vaccination (not recorded which). This receptor was identified in a female donor who received the yellow fever vaccine. The rearrangement links TRBV10-1 to TRBJ1-3; D is ambiguous. In nucleotides, the CDR3 is TGCGCCAGCAGTGAGGAGGCCAGCTCTGGAAACACCATATATTTT. It specifies CASSEEASSGNTIYF.